This T cell receptor (beta chain) was identified during a study of T cell changes during pregnancy in multiple sclerosis. After removal of 5 bases from V and 3 bases from J, the junction contained 3 bases not matched to a gene. The CDR3 totals 14 residues. Germline CDR1 and CDR2: MGHRA and YSYEKL. The method was immunoSEQ multiplex PCR; TCRdb's version includes in-frame clones alone and lacks a portion of them. The repertoire holds 90,000 to 100,000 clones, with about 92% as singletons. The rearrangement uses TRBV4-1 and TRBJ2-7, with 11 positions matching TRBD1. This material consisted of peripheral blood, taken in the first trimester of pregnancy. The TCR sequence derives from a female donor with multiple sclerosis, enrolled in a pregnancy study. The CDR3 nucleotides read TGCGCCAGCAGCTCCGGGACAGGGGGCTACGAGCAGTACTTC. It translates to CASSSGTGGYEQYF.